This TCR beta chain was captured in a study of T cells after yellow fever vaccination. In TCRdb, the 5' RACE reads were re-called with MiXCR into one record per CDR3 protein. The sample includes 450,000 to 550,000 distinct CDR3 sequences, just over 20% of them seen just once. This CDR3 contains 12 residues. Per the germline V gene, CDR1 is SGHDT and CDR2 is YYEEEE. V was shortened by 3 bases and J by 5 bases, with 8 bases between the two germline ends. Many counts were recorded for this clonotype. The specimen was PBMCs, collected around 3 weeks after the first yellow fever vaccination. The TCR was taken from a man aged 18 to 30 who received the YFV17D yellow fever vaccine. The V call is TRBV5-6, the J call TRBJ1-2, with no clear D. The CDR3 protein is CASSSGGYGYTF. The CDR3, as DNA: TGTGCCAGCAGCTCCGGTGGATATGGCTACACCTTC.